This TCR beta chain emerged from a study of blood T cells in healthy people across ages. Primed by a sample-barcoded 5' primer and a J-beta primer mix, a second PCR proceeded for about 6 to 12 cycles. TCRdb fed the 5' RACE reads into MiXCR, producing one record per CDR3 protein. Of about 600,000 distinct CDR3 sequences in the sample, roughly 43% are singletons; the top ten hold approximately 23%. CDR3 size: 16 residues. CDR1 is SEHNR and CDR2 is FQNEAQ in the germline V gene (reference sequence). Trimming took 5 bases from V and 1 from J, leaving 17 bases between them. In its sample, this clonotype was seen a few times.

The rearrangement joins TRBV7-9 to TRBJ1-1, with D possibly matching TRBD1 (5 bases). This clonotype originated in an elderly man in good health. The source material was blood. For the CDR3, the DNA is TGTGCCAGCAGCATCAACTCGGGGGTAACGAACACTGAAGCTTTCTTT. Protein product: CASSINSGVTNTEAFF.